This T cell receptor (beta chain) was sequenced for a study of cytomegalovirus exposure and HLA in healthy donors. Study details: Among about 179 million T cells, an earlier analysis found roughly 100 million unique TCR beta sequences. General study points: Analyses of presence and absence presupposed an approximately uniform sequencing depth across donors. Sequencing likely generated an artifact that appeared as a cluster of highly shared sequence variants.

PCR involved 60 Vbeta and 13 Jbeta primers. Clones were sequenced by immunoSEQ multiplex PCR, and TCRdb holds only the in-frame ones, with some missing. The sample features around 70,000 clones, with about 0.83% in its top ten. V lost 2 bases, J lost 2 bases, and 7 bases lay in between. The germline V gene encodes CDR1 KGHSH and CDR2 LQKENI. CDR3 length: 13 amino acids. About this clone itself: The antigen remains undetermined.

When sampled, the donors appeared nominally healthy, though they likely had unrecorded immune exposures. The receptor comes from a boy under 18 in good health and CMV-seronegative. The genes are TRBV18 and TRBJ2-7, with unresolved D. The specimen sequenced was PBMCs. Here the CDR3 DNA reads TGTGCCAGCTCACCAAGCACAGCCTACGAGCAGTACTTC. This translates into CASSPSTAYEQYF. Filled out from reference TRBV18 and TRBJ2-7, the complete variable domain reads NAGVMQNPRHLVRRRGQEARLRCSPMKGHSHVYWYRQLPEEGLKFMVYLQKENIIDESGMPKERFSAEFPKEGPSILRIQQVVRGDSAAYFCASSPSTAYEQYFGPGTRLTVT.